This TCR beta chain is drawn from a study of T cells after yellow fever vaccination. Findings and caveats of the study: Post-booster repertoires again held most primary-vaccination clones (approximately 96% CD4, 88% CD8).

As concerns this clonotype: Its target is not known.

Synthesis of TCR cDNA relied on 5'RACE template switching, which attached a universal primer site and UMIs. TCRdb used MiXCR to reprocess the 5' RACE reads, holding one entry per CDR3 protein. The profile shows more than 350,000 distinct CDR3 sequences, approximately 10% of them singletons. This CDR3 has 14 amino acids. V was trimmed by 0 bases and J by 5 bases, leaving 11 bases between them. The germline V gene has CDR1 SGDLS and CDR2 YYNGEE. The TCR comes from a man younger than 35 who received the YFV17D yellow fever vaccine. This sample comprised PBMCs, obtained on the day of the first yellow fever vaccination. J is TRBJ2-5 and V is TRBV9; weak D call: TRBD2 (5 bases). The CDR3 coding sequence is TGTGCCAGCAGCGTAGATCCTAGCTGGGAGACCCAGTACTTC. Protein sequence: CASSVDPSWETQYF. Variable domain in full (rest from reference TRBV9 and TRBJ2-5): DSGVTQTPKHLITATGQRVTLRCSPRSGDLSVYWYQQSLDQGLQFLIQYYNGEERAKGNILERFSAQQFPDLHSELNLSSLELGDSALYFCASSVDPSWETQYFGPGTRLLVL.